Listed below are T cell receptor beta chains from one sample, sequenced in a study of tumor-infiltrating lymphocytes in glioblastoma multiforme. TCRdb used MiXCR to reprocess the multiplex PCR reads, holding one entry per CDR3 protein. The repertoire has approximately 20,000 distinct CDR3 sequences, 65% to 80% of them found once; the top ten carry 15% to 20%. The sequencing sample was made of peripheral blood. The source of these receptors is a male donor with glioblastoma. Both conserved end residues are part of each CDR3. A D gene is named only where the DNA matches it firmly. Clone size is given for some rows only: seen once, a few or many times, or a class if the clone is expanded.

d_call j_call v_call clone_size cdr3_aa cdr3_nt
- TRBJ2-4 TRBV11-1 - CASSHIGGGDIQYF TGTGCCAGCAGTCATATCGGGGGTGGGGACATTCAGTATTTC
- TRBJ2-3 TRBV6-4 - CASSTRGAPDTQYF TGTGCCAGCAGTACTCGGGGGGCCCCAGATACGCAGTATTTT
- TRBJ1-1 TRBV11-2 - CASSPRSGIGIMMNTEAFF TGCGCCAGCAGCCCAAGATCCGGGATAGGGATCATGATGAACACTGAAGCTTTCTTT
- TRBJ2-7 TRBV4-1 once CACSQAGRLSYEQYF TGCGCTTGCAGCCAAGCGGGCAGACTCTCCTACGAGCAGTACTTC
- TRBJ2-2 TRBV6-2/TRBV6-3 many CASSPATGELFF TGTGCCAGCAGTCCCGCGACCGGGGAGCTGTTTTTT
- TRBJ2-1 TRBV11-2 once CASSLREGQHNEQFF TGTGCCAGCAGCTTAAGAGAAGGGCAACACAATGAGCAGTTCTTC
- TRBJ2-6 TRBV7-9 few CASSKTGQRGANVLTF TGTGCCAGCAGCAAAACGGGGCAAAGGGGGGCCAACGTCCTGACTTTC
TRBD2 TRBJ2-7 TRBV12-3/TRBV12-4 - CASRTSSGGYEQYF TGTGCCAGCAGAACCTCATCGGGGGGTTACGAGCAGTACTTC
- TRBJ2-7 TRBV11-2 - CASNDSGDHGQYF TGTGCCAGTAACGACAGTGGAGACCACGGGCAGTACTTC
TRBD2 TRBJ2-2 TRBV5-4 few CASSAWLAGIGELFF TGTGCCAGCAGCGCGTGGCTAGCGGGAATCGGGGAGCTGTTTTTT
- TRBJ1-2 TRBV29-1 - CSVEWVTWPYGYTF TGCAGCGTTGAGTGGGTTACTTGGCCGTATGGCTACACCTTC
- TRBJ2-1 TRBV11-2 once CASSLVREQLF TGTGCCAGCAGCTTGGTACGTGAGCAGCTCTTC
- TRBJ2-2 TRBV6-2/TRBV6-3 - CASSYFRLGGELFF TGTGCCAGCAGTTACTTCCGGCTGGGCGGGGAGCTGTTTTTT
- TRBJ2-7 TRBV4-1 few CASSQDLIGSLEQYF TGCGCCAGCAGCCAAGACCTGATAGGGTCCCTCGAGCAGTACTTC
- TRBJ2-2 TRBV7-9 - CASSLMAGGELFF TGTGCCAGCAGCTTAATGGCGGGCGGGGAGCTGTTTTTT
TRBD1 TRBJ2-6 TRBV11-2 - CASSLRAGTGASGANVLTF TGTGCCAGCAGCCTCAGAGCTGGGACAGGGGCCTCTGGGGCCAACGTCCTGACTTTC
TRBD2 TRBJ2-7 TRBV11-2 few CASSTGLAGRFGDEQYF TGTGCCAGCAGCACAGGACTAGCGGGAAGGTTCGGGGACGAGCAGTACTTC
- TRBJ1-1 TRBV29-1 - CIVEDLGPVRVAFF TGCATCGTTGAAGATCTCGGGCCAGTGAGAGTAGCTTTCTTT